This entry lists 29 T cell receptor beta chains sequenced from one sample in a study of human T cells and chemical hapten exposure (dated by TCRdb to the early 2020s). The library was made by RACE. TCRdb names NextSeq 500 as the instrument used. TCRdb reprocessed the public reads (quality trimming at Q25 with fastp, clone calling with MiXCR) and kept in-frame beta chains. Here each entry gathers all rows of one CDR3 protein and keeps the most common genes and DNA. Across this sample there are some 120,000 distinct CDR3 sequences, with 9.5% to 13% seen only once. Approximately 1.5% of the sample comes from the top ten. Reading the label with the study, this specimen's time point is: patch test 1, 2 weeks after DPC sensitization. The sample's treatment or condition label is to be understood as: therapeutic diphenylcyclopropenone sensitization with weekly scalp DPC. The starting material was whole blood, obtained in connection with sensitization to the hapten diphenylcyclopropenone (DPC). These receptors were taken from a woman aged 50 to 65 with alopecia areata. Some clones in this sample may be carry-over from other donors' samples.

This clonotype was counted ten times or more. The chain has TRBV7-2 and TRBJ2-7; D is possibly TRBD2 (5 bases). Per germline, CDR1 SGHTA and CDR2 FQGNSA. V was pared by 5 bases and J by 7 bases, with 18 bases between. The CDR3 extends over 14 amino acids. The CDR3 reads CASSAREPTREQYF. In DNA, the CDR3 is TGTGCCAGCAGCGCCCGGGAACCAACTCGGGAGCAGTACTTC.

The rearrangement uses TRBV2 and TRBJ2-1; 8 nucleotides agree with TRBD2. The CDR3 sequence is 15 residues long. V lost 6 bases to trimming and J lost 1 base; unmatched junction nucleotides: 5. The germline CDR1 and CDR2 sequences are SNHLY and FYNNEI. The CDR3 DNA is TGTGCCAGCAGACCCACTAGCGGATCCTACAATGAGCAGTTCTTC. This gives the protein CASRPTSGSYNEQFF.

Worth noting for this clonotype: A much bigger clone sits one base away, suggesting this may be a read error. This rearrangement joins TRBV20-1 to TRBJ2-1; possibly TRBD1 or TRBD2 for D (5 bases each). Germline CDR1 is DFQATT and CDR2 is SNEGSKA (reference sequence). This CDR3 spans 15 amino acids. V lost 2 bases to trimming and J lost 6 bases, with 17 bases between them. The CDR3 is CSARYEGPNFNEQFF. CDR3 bases: TGCAGTGCTAGATACGAGGGACCCAACTTCAATGAGCAGTTCTTC.

This clonotype was seen ten or more times. The chain has TRBV6-4 and TRBJ2-5; 8 nucleotides match TRBD1. CDR3 length equals 16 residues. Germline V gene lookup returns CDR1 MRHNA and CDR2 SNTAGT. V lost 2 bases and J lost 1; bases outside the gene matches: 6. CDR3 nucleotides: TGTGCCAGCAGTGACCAGGCAGGGGGCGGCCAAGAGACCCAGTACTTC. It is translated as CASSDQAGGGQETQYF.

This clonotype was recorded at least ten times. The gene calls are TRBV5-4 and TRBJ1-2; D is uncertain. Trimming left V 4 bases short and J 3 bases short, with 13 bases between. The CDR3 contains 14 residues. Germline V gives CDR1 SGHNT, CDR2 YYREEE (reference sequence). The CDR3 loop reads CASSGRENHYGYTF. CDR3 bases: TGTGCCAGCAGCGGGAGGGAGAACCACTATGGCTACACCTTC. The full variable domain, rest sourced from reference TRBV5-4 and TRBJ1-2, is ETGVTQSPTHLIKTRGQQVTLRCSSQSGHNTVSWYQQALGQGPQFIFQYYREEENGRGNFPPRFSGLQFPNYSSELNVNALELDDSALYLCASSGRENHYGYTFGSGTRLTVV.

The table lists this clonotype with many counts. The chain is built from TRBV6-5 and TRBJ2-3; TRBD1 or TRBD2 may be the D gene (5 bases each). Trimming removed 0 bases from V and 4 bases from J, with 11 bases in between. In germline, CDR1 is MNHEY, CDR2 SVGAGI. The CDR3 totals 15 residues. The chain's CDR3 is CASSYSKRGPDTQYF. The CDR3 nucleotides read TGTGCCAGCAGTTACTCGAAAAGGGGACCAGATACGCAGTATTTT.

This clonotype was detected only a few times. The chain combines TRBV5-1 with TRBJ1-1; maybe TRBD1 (6 bases). Deletions cut 4 bases from V and 6 bases from J, with 10 bases between. This CDR3 is built from 12 residues. In germline, CDR1 is SGHRS, CDR2 YFSETQ. CDR3 in DNA: TGCGCCAGCAGCCCCGACAGGTCTGAAGCTTTCTTT. Its translation is CASSPDRSEAFF.

This clonotype was seen repeatedly, ten times or more. This chain uses TRBV3-1 with TRBJ2-7; 7 nucleotides agree with TRBD1. J gave up 2 bases and V 1 base, and 5 bases lay outside the gene matches. CDR1 is LGHDT and CDR2 is YNNKEL in the germline V gene (reference sequence). The CDR3 runs 15 residues. CDR3 sequence reads: CASSQAWTGAYEQYF. CDR3 coding DNA: TGTGCCAGCAGCCAAGCCTGGACAGGCGCCTACGAGCAGTACTTC.

The V gene is TRBV29-1, the J gene TRBJ2-6, with a tentative D call TRBD1 (5 bases). The CDR3 consists of 14 residues. CDR1 and CDR2 from the germline V gene are SQVTM and ANQGSEA. The germline V and J ends were trimmed by 5 bases and 0 bases, with 8 bases remaining between them. CDR3 loop: CSVSDSSGANVLTF. DNA of the CDR3: TGCAGCGTTTCAGACAGCTCTGGGGCCAACGTCCTGACTTTC.

This clonotype was observed many times. The genes are TRBV12-3 or TRBV12-4 and TRBJ2-7; D perhaps matches TRBD2 (6 bases). This CDR3 has 13 residues. The V end lost 3 bases, the J end lost 2 bases, and 8 bases lay between the germline ends. The CDR3 sequence: CASSFAGTYEQYF. The CDR3 DNA reads TGTGCCAGCAGTTTCGCGGGAACCTACGAGCAGTACTTC.

The chain links TRBV12-3 or TRBV12-4 to TRBJ2-6; D is possibly TRBD1 (5 bases). This CDR3 is 15 amino acids long. Trimming left V 6 bases short and J 1 base short, with 10 bases between. In DNA form, the CDR3 reads TGTGCCAGCAGACCGAACAGGTCTGGGGCCAACGTCCTGACTTTC. Its translation: CASRPNRSGANVLTF.

The chain has TRBV19 and TRBJ2-2; D is ambiguous. CDR3 length: 15 amino acids. Per the germline V gene, CDR1 is LNHDA and CDR2 is SQIVND (reference sequence). V lost 2 bases to trimming and J lost 9 bases, with 16 bases between them. The CDR3 DNA sequence: TGTGCCAGTAGTATATGGACCACGATGTTCCGGGAGCTGTTTTTT. Translating it yields CASSIWTTMFRELFF.

In its sample, this clonotype was seen many times. The chain joins TRBV6-4 to TRBJ2-2; possibly TRBD2 for D (5 bases). V lost 5 bases and J lost 1, with 8 bases in between. The CDR3 runs 14 residues. The germline gives CDR1 MRHNA, CDR2 SNTAGT. The CDR3 region has the DNA TGTGCCAGCAGTCCAGCGGAGAACACCGGGGAGCTGTTTTTT. Translation gives CASSPAENTGELFF.

This clonotype has at least ten counts. The chain uses TRBV28 and TRBJ1-1, with D unclear. Trimming removed 2 bases at V and 1 base at J, with 17 bases between. CDR3 length equals 17 residues. CDR1 MDHEN and CDR2 SYDVKM come from the germline V gene. The CDR3 coding sequence is TGTGCCAGCAGTTTAGGGGTAGTTTCGACTTGGAACACTGAAGCTTTCTTT. It specifies CASSLGVVSTWNTEAFF.

This chain uses TRBV3-1 with TRBJ2-7; 8 bases are shared with TRBD1. The CDR3 length is 17 residues. Germline-derived CDR1 and CDR2 are LGHDT and YNNKEL (reference sequence). V shed 1 base and J 1 base; nucleotides not matched to a gene: 9. The CDR3 sequence: CASSQAGRGLRSYEQYF. The CDR3 DNA sequence: TGTGCCAGCAGCCAAGCGGGCAGGGGGCTACGGTCCTACGAGCAGTACTTC.

This clonotype was picked up many times. The rearrangement uses TRBV7-2 and TRBJ2-5; TRBD2 aligns across 14 bases. Germline loops: CDR1 SGHTA, CDR2 FQGNSA. V trimming: 4 bases; J trimming: 3 bases; junction bases outside the gene matches: 7. The CDR3 runs to 17 residues. CDR3 DNA: TGTGCCAGCAGCTCCATAGTGGGACTAGCGGGGGAAGAGACCCAGTACTTC. This sequence encodes CASSSIVGLAGEETQYF.

Ten or more counts support this clonotype. J is TRBJ2-7 and V is TRBV7-2; D is ambiguous. The CDR3 has 12 amino acids. The germline gives CDR1 SGHTA, CDR2 FQGNSA. Deletions cut 6 bases from V and 7 bases from J, with 13 bases between. DNA for the CDR3: TGTGCCAGCAGTTCCGATCTGCTGGAGCAGTACTTC. Its protein is CASSSDLLEQYF.

The CDR3: CASSIIGGYYNEQFF. The CDR3 DNA sequence: TGTGCCAGTAGTATAATCGGGGGGTACTACAATGAGCAGTTCTTC. V is TRBV19 and J is TRBJ2-1; 7 bases agree with TRBD2. The CDR3 spans 15 residues. CDR1 and CDR2 from the germline V gene are LNHDA and SQIVND (reference sequence). V was clipped by 2 bases and J by 3 bases; unmatched bases: 4.

Of note for this clonotype: Given a much more abundant clone one base away, this may be a read error. The chain links TRBV5-5 to TRBJ2-1; 10 nucleotides line up with TRBD2. Per the germline V gene, CDR1 is SGHKS and CDR2 is YYEKEE (reference sequence). Unmatched junction bases numbered 14, after V lost 4 bases and J lost 7 bases. This CDR3 comprises 17 residues. CDR3 in amino acids: CASSLPGVAGGRNEQFF. DNA for the CDR3: TGTGCCAGCAGCCTCCCGGGAGTAGCGGGAGGTCGTAATGAGCAGTTCTTC.

Only a few counts were recorded for this clonotype. This sequence joins TRBV19 and TRBJ1-5; TRBD1 matches 9 bases. CDR1 is LNHDA, CDR2 SQIVND, per germline (reference sequence). There are 14 residues in the CDR3. The junction had 6 bases not matched to a gene; V was cut back by 7 bases and J by 5 bases. The CDR3 DNA is TGTGCCAGTAATATTTGGACAGGGGATCAGCCCCAGCATTTT. This translates into CASNIWTGDQPQHF.

The rearrangement joins TRBV4-1 to TRBJ1-1, with TRBD1 matching over 8 bases. The trim removed 3 bases at V and 1 base at J, leaving 1 base unmatched. Germline assignment: CDR1 MGHRA and CDR2 YSYEKL. This CDR3 region has 14 residues. The CDR3 loop is CASSHGQGNTEAFF. DNA of the CDR3: TGCGCCAGCAGCCATGGACAGGGGAACACTGAAGCTTTCTTT.

This clonotype appeared many times. This chain connects TRBV11-2 to TRBJ1-5; maybe TRBD1 (6 bases). This CDR3 is 17 amino acids long. V was trimmed by 1 base and J by 0 bases, leaving 13 bases between them. The germline gives CDR1 SGHAT, CDR2 FQNNGV. The CDR3 DNA reads TGTGCCAGCAGCTTAGCCCCGACAGGATCTAGCAATCAGCCCCAGCATTTT. The encoded protein is CASSLAPTGSSNQPQHF.

As regards this clonotype: This clone may be a read error of a much larger clone one base away. CDR3 coding DNA: TGTGCCAGCAACGGACAGGGGTACACTGAAGCTTTCTTT. Its protein product is CASNGQGYTEAFF. This sequence joins TRBV2 and TRBJ1-1; 9 nucleotides line up with TRBD1. The CDR3 consists of 13 residues. Losses at the gene ends were 7 bases for V and 3 bases for J; bases not matched to a gene: 3. Per the germline V gene, CDR1 is SNHLY and CDR2 is FYNNEI.

This clonotype was recorded many times. The J gene is TRBJ2-5, the V gene TRBV10-3; D is unclear. The ends were cut back, 3 bases at V and 2 bases at J, with 7 bases in the middle. The CDR3 is 13 residues long. Germline V gives CDR1 ENHRY, CDR2 SYGVKD. This chain's CDR3 is CAISDGLQETQYF. The CDR3 DNA reads TGTGCCATCAGTGACGGTCTTCAAGAGACCCAGTACTTC.

The rearrangement joins TRBV6-2 or TRBV6-3 to TRBJ2-1; no definite D call. This CDR3 spans 13 amino acids. Trimming stripped 0 bases from V and 7 bases from J, with 7 bases between. Germline V gene data show CDR1 as MNHEY and CDR2 as SVGEGT. The CDR3 DNA is TGTGCCAGCAGTTACTCGTTTCGAAATGAGCAGTTCTTC. Translating it yields CASSYSFRNEQFF.

A word on this clonotype: This sequence may be a read error, since a much larger clone differs from it by one base. This chain connects TRBV7-2 to TRBJ2-3; D perhaps matches TRBD1 (5 bases). The CDR3 contains 15 residues. The V gene lost 0 bases and the J gene lost 0 bases, with 7 bases spanning the gap. Germline assignment: CDR1 SGHTA and CDR2 FQGNSA. CDR3 in DNA: TGTGCCAGCAGCTTAGCGACAGTAAGCACAGATACGCAGTATTTT. Residues: CASSLATVSTDTQYF. The complete variable domain, with remaining parts taken from reference TRBV7-2 and TRBJ2-3, reads GAGVSQSPSNKVTEKGKDVELRCDPISGHTALYWYRQSLGQGLEFLIYFQGNSAPDKSGLPSDRFSAERTGGSVSTLTIQRTQQEDSAVYLCASSLATVSTDTQYFGPGTRLTVL.

This clonotype showed up many times. The J gene is TRBJ2-7, the V gene TRBV29-1; 8 positions agree with TRBD1. The germline gives CDR1 SQVTM, CDR2 ANQGSEA. The V gene end was trimmed by 6 bases and the J gene end by 4 bases; junction bases not matched to a gene: 5. This CDR3 region has 12 residues. CDR3 nucleotide sequence: TGCAGCGTCGGAAGACAGGGGTACGAGCAGTACTTC. This encodes CSVGRQGYEQYF.

V is TRBV10-1 and J is TRBJ1-5; D unresolved. Germline lookup yields CDR1 WNHNN and CDR2 SYGVQD (reference sequence). This CDR3 contains 13 residues. The germline V and J ends were trimmed by 4 bases and 5 bases, with 9 bases remaining between them. CDR3 DNA sequence: TGCGCCAGCAGTGGAGCCCTGGATCAGCCCCAGCATTTT. Encoded protein: CASSGALDQPQHF.

The chain is built from TRBV7-2 and TRBJ1-6, with 8 bases identical to TRBD1. V was pared by 5 bases and J by 7 bases, with 4 bases of the junction left unmatched. The CDR3 extends over 14 amino acids. Germline V gene lookup returns CDR1 SGHTA and CDR2 FQGNSA. CDR3: CASSPGQDNSPLHF. DNA of the CDR3: TGTGCCAGCAGCCCGGGACAGGACAATTCACCCCTCCACTTT.